One T cell receptor beta chain is described in this entry. The antigen remains unidentified. This entry belongs to a study of blood T cells in healthy people across ages. Donor samples were obtained from healthy Caucasian individuals from Russia, aged about 6 to 95. Combining a sample-barcoded 5' primer with a J-beta primer mix, a second PCR ran for about 7 to 11 cycles. Each cDNA was tagged by a template-switch adaptor containing 12 random nucleotides. TCRdb ran MiXCR on the 5' RACE reads and lists one entry per CDR3 protein. Altogether under 2 million distinct CDR3 sequences are present, roughly 32% being singletons, with the ten largest covering around 11%. CDR1 is LGHDT and CDR2 is YNNKEL in the germline V gene (reference sequence). The V end was cut by 0 bases, the J end by 2 bases, with 20 bases between. The CDR3 spans 20 residues. Regarding the study as a whole: Among long-lived donors, naive CD4+ cells were more numerous and diversity higher than in aged donors.

The chain has TRBV3-1 and TRBJ2-6; D unclear. The sample taken for sequencing was blood. The clonotype originates from a woman in her thirties in good health. CDR3 nucleotide sequence: TGTGCCAGCAGCCAAGATTGGAAGGGAATCTTACCTCCTGGGGCCAACGTCCTGACTTTC. Translated, it gives CASSQDWKGILPPGANVLTF.